A single sample gave rise to the 15 T cell receptor beta chains below, sequenced in a study of cytomegalovirus exposure and HLA in healthy donors. Researchers ran the PCR with 60 Vbeta and 13 Jbeta primers. Data came from immunoSEQ multiplex PCR; TCRdb stores just in-frame clones and leaves some out. This table lists some 120,000 clones. What was sequenced was PBMCs. These receptors were taken from a middle-aged man in good health and CMV-seronegative.

The J gene is TRBJ1-2, the V gene TRBV5-1; 7 bases align to TRBD1. J was trimmed by 7 bases and V by 4 bases; bases with no gene match: 10. Germline CDR1 SGHRS, CDR2 YFSETQ. This CDR3 contains 14 residues. The CDR3 DNA reads TGCGCCAGCAGCGATGATACAGGGGACGGTGGCTACACCTTC. Translation gives CASSDDTGDGGYTF.

The CDR3 reads CASSFLTSGGTDTQYF. The CDR3 DNA sequence: TGTGCCAGCAGCTTCCTGACTAGCGGGGGCACAGATACGCAGTATTTT. V gene TRBV11-1 combines with J gene TRBJ2-3, with 11 bases matching TRBD2. J was trimmed by 1 base and V by 3 bases; bases with no gene match: 3. The length of the CDR3 is 16 residues. CDR1 and CDR2 (germline): SGHAT, FQDESV (reference sequence).

This sequence joins TRBV29-1 and TRBJ2-7; maybe TRBD2 (5 bases). V lost 6 bases to trimming and J lost 3 bases, with 15 bases between them. The germline gives CDR1 SQVTM, CDR2 ANQGSEA. The CDR3 sequence is 13 residues long. CDR3 residues: CSVRTDRDYEQYF. DNA for the CDR3: TGCAGCGTCCGGACTGATAGAGACTACGAGCAGTACTTC.

The chain is built from TRBV10-3 and TRBJ2-2; D is perhaps TRBD1 (6 bases). CDR1 and CDR2 from the germline V gene are ENHRY and SYGVKD. Trimming cost V 6 bases and J 5 bases, with 7 bases left between them. This CDR3 contains 12 residues. CDR3 protein: CAISQGTGELFF. The CDR3 coding sequence is TGTGCCATCAGCCAGGGGACCGGGGAGCTGTTTTTT.

The chain uses TRBV7-6 and TRBJ1-1, with D hard to call. CDR3 length: 13 residues. CDR1 is SGHVS, CDR2 FNYEAQ, per germline. Trimming took off 5 bases at V and 0 bases at J, with 7 bases between the two ends. The CDR3 DNA reads TGTGCCAGCAGCCCCCCTATGAACACTGAAGCTTTCTTT. Its protein product is CASSPPMNTEAFF.

This chain links TRBV7-2 with TRBJ2-7; TRBD2 matches 9 bases. The CDR3 loop spans 15 amino acids. Trimming cost V 1 base and J 5 bases; bases outside gene matches: 6. Per germline, CDR1 SGHTA and CDR2 FQGNSA. The CDR3 loop reads CASSLGLAGRHEQYF. In DNA form, the CDR3 reads TGTGCCAGCAGCTTAGGTCTAGCGGGACGCCACGAGCAGTACTTC.

The gene calls are TRBV5-4 and TRBJ2-5, with D possibly TRBD1 on 6 matching bases. V lost 4 bases and J 2 bases, leaving 12 bases between the germline ends. CDR1 and CDR2 from the germline V gene are SGHNT and YYREEE (reference sequence). There are 14 residues in the CDR3. The CDR3 nucleotides read TGTGCCAGCAGCCAAAAACAGGGACAAGAGACCCAGTACTTC. Its translation: CASSQKQGQETQYF.

The chain uses TRBV11-2 and TRBJ1-4; D might be TRBD1 (6 bases). Trimming stripped 7 bases from V and 8 bases from J, with 23 bases between. The germline gives CDR1 SGHAT, CDR2 FQNNGV. The CDR3 is 16 residues long. This CDR3 is CASTQKGGGPNEKLFF. CDR3 DNA sequence: TGTGCCAGCACCCAGAAGGGTGGGGGCCCAAACGAAAAACTGTTTTTT. The whole variable domain, remainder taken from reference TRBV11-2 and TRBJ1-4, is EAGVAQSPRYKIIEKRQSVAFWCNPISGHATLYWYQQILGQGPKLLIQFQNNGVVDDSQLPKDRFSAERLKGVDSTLKIQPAKLEDSAVYLCASTQKGGGPNEKLFFGSGTQLSVL.

The rearrangement links TRBV2 to TRBJ2-1, with 7 bases that match TRBD2. The CDR3 is 14 residues long. The J segment lost 4 bases and the V segment lost 6 bases, leaving 6 bases of the junction unmatched. Germline V gene data show CDR1 as SNHLY and CDR2 as FYNNEI. The CDR3 sequence is CASRLAESYNEQFF. The CDR3, as DNA: TGTGCCAGCAGGCTAGCGGAATCTTACAATGAGCAGTTCTTC.

This sequence joins TRBV28 and TRBJ2-4, with D uncertain. Germline assignment: CDR1 MDHEN and CDR2 SYDVKM. The V end was cut by 4 bases, the J end by 8 bases, with 15 bases between. The CDR3 sequence is 14 residues long. DNA of the CDR3: TGTGCCAGCAGTTCAGGATTGCCCAAGCACATTCAGTACTTC. Protein sequence: CASSSGLPKHIQYF.

J is TRBJ1-5 and V is TRBV12-1; TRBD1 reflects the table's D call only, with no check against the DNA. TRBV12-1 is a pseudogene. The CDR3 covers 18 residues. DNA for the CDR3: TGTGCCACCCCCCCCCTTCGACAGGGGGCTGGGGACAATCAGCCCCAGCATTTT. Encoded protein: CATPPLRQGAGDNQPQHF.

The chain is built from TRBV7-2 and TRBJ2-2; D may be TRBD2 (5 bases). The CDR3 is made up of 18 amino acids. V gave up 5 bases and J gave up 5 bases, with 24 bases separating them. Germline V gene lookup returns CDR1 SGHTA and CDR2 FQGNSA. The CDR3 DNA reads TGTGCCAGCAGCCGCACATCTCAATTAGCGATAGGTACCGGGGAGCTGTTTTTT. Amino acids: CASSRTSQLAIGTGELFF.

J is TRBJ2-1 and V is TRBV4-3; no firm D call. The V end was cut by 0 bases, the J end by 2 bases, with 8 bases between. CDR3 size: 15 residues. Germline V gene sequence: CDR1 LGHNA, CDR2 YSLEER. CDR3 DNA: TGCGCCAGCAGCCAAGAGAGGCCTCCCTACAATGAGCAGTTCTTC. Translating it yields CASSQERPPYNEQFF.

The chain recombines TRBV28 with TRBJ1-1; D call uncertain. Germline V gene data show CDR1 as MDHEN and CDR2 as SYDVKM. V dropped 6 bases and J dropped 7 bases, with 9 bases sitting between them. The CDR3 runs to 11 residues. The CDR3 DNA reads as TGTGCCAGCAGCCTAGAAAATGAAGCTTTCTTT. Its protein product is CASSLENEAFF.

V is TRBV30 and J is TRBJ2-7; perhaps TRBD1 as D (6 bases). V gave up 0 bases and J gave up 0 bases, with 9 bases separating them. CDR1 and CDR2 from the germline V gene are GTSNPN and SVGIG (reference sequence). The CDR3 length is 14 residues. The CDR3 region has the DNA TGTGCCTGGAGTGTACAGGGCAGCTCCTACGAGCAGTACTTC. Translated: CAWSVQGSSYEQYF.